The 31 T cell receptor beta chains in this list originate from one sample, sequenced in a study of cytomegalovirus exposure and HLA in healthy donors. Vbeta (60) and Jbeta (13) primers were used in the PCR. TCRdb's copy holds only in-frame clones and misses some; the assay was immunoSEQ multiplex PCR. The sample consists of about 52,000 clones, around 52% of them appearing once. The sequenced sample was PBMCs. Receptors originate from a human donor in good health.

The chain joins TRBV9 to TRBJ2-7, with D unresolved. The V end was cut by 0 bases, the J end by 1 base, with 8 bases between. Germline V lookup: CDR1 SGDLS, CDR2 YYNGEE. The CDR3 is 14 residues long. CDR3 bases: TGTGCCAGCAGCGTAGGCCCCAGATCCTACGAGCAGTACTTC. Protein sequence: CASSVGPRSYEQYF.

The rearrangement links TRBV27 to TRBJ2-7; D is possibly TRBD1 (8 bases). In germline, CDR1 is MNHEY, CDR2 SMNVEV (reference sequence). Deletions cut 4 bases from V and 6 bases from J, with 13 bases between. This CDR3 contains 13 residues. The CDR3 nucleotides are TGTGCCAGCAGTTCGACAGGGGAGGGCGAGCAGTACTTC. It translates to CASSSTGEGEQYF.

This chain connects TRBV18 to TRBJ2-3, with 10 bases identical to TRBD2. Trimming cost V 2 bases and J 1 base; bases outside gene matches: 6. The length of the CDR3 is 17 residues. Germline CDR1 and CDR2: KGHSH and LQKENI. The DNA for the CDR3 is TGTGCCAGCTCACCAGCTACTAGCGGGGCCCGCACAGATACGCAGTATTTT. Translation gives CASSPATSGARTDTQYF.

Here the CDR3 DNA reads TGTGCCAGCAGTTACTCGTCAGGGGGCCTACGGGAGCAGTACTTC. Its translation is CASSYSSGGLREQYF. The chain recombines TRBV6-5 with TRBJ2-7; 8 nucleotides match TRBD1. This CDR3 contains 15 residues. The germline gives CDR1 MNHEY, CDR2 SVGAGI. The junction had 8 bases not matched to a gene; V was cut back by 0 bases and J by 7 bases.

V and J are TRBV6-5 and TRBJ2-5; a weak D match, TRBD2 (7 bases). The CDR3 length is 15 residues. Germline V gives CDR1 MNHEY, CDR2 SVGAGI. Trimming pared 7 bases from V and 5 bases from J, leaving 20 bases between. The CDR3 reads CASKKGGGGHETQYF. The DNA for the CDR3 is TGTGCCAGCAAGAAGGGAGGGGGGGGCCATGAGACCCAGTACTTC.

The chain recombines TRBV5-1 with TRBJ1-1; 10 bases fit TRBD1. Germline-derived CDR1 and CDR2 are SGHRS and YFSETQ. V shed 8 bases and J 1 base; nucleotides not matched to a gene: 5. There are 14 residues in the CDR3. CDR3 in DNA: TGCGCCAGTACGACAGGGGGCGGGAACACTGAAGCTTTCTTT. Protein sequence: CASTTGGGNTEAFF.

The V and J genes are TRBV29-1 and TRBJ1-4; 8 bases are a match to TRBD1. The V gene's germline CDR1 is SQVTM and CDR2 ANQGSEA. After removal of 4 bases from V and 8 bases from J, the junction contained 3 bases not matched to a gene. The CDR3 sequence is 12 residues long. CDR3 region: CSVVAGGEKLFF. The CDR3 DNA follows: TGCAGCGTTGTGGCAGGGGGCGAAAAACTGTTTTTT.

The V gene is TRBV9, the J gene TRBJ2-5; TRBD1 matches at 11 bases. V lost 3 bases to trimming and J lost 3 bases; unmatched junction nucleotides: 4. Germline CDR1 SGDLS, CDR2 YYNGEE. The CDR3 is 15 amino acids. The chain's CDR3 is CASSAPGQGEETQYF. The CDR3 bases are TGTGCCAGCAGCGCGCCGGGACAGGGGGAAGAGACCCAGTACTTC.

The CDR3 DNA follows: TGTGCCAGCACCAGAACCACAGGGACCCTGCCTCGACGCTACACCTTC. It encodes CASTRTTGTLPRRYTF. The chain uses TRBV27 and TRBJ1-2; D is perhaps TRBD1 (6 bases). Per the germline V gene, CDR1 is MNHEY and CDR2 is SMNVEV (reference sequence). CDR3 size: 16 residues. Deletions cut 7 bases from V and 9 bases from J, with 27 bases between.

The DNA for the CDR3 is TGTGCCAGCAACGGCCGACAGGGCCCCGGGGAGCTGTTTTTT. It is translated as CASNGRQGPGELFF. The rearrangement joins TRBV6-6 to TRBJ2-2, with 7 positions matching TRBD1. The CDR3 totals 14 residues. The V gene end was trimmed by 7 bases and the J gene end by 6 bases; junction bases not matched to a gene: 8. From germline, CDR1 is MNHNY and CDR2 SVGAGI (reference sequence).

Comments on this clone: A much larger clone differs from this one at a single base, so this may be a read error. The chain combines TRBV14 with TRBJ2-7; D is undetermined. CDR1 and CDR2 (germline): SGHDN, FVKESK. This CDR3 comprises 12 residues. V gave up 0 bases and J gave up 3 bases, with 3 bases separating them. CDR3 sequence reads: CASSQDRYEQYF. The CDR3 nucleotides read TGTGCCAGCAGCCAAGACCGCTACGAGCAGTACTTC.

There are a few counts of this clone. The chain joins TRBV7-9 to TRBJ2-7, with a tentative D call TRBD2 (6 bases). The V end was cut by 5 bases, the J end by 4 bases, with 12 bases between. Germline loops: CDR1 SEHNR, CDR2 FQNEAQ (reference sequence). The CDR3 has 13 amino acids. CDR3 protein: CASSPRAGYEQYF. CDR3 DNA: TGTGCCAGCAGCCCCCGCGCGGGGTACGAGCAGTACTTC.

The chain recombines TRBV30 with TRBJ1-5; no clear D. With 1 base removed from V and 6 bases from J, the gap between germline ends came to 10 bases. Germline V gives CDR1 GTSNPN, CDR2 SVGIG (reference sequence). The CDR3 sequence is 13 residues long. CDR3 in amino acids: CAWSATSRQPQHF. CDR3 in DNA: TGTGCCTGGAGTGCAACTAGCCGTCAGCCCCAGCATTTT.

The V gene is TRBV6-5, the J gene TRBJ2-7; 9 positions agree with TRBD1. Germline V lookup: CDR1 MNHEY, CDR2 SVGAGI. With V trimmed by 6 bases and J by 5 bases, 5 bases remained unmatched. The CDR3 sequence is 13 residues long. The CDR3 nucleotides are TGTGCCAGCAGCGGGACAGGGATCGACGAGCAGTACTTC. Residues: CASSGTGIDEQYF.

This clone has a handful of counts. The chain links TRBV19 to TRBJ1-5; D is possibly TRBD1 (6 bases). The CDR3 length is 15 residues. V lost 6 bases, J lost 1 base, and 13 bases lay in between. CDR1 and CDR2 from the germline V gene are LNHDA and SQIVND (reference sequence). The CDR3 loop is CASSPGGGSNQPQHF. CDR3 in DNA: TGTGCCAGTAGCCCGGGGGGCGGGAGCAATCAGCCCCAGCATTTT.

The CDR3 DNA follows: TGCGCCAGCAGTGAAACAGGGAATAGCAATCAGCCCCAGCATTTT. This sequence encodes CASSETGNSNQPQHF. The rearrangement links TRBV10-1 to TRBJ1-5; tentatively, D is TRBD1 (6 bases). Trimming shortened V by 3 bases and J by 0 bases, and 9 bases separated the two germline ends. CDR1 and CDR2 (germline): WNHNN, SYGVQD (reference sequence). This CDR3 is built from 15 residues.

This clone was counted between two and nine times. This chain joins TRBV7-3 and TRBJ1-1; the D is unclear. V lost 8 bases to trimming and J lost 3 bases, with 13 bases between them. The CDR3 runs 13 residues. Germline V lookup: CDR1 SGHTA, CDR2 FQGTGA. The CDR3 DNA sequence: TGTGCCAGCTCGGACGGGAAAGACACTGAAGCTTTCTTT. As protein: CASSDGKDTEAFF.

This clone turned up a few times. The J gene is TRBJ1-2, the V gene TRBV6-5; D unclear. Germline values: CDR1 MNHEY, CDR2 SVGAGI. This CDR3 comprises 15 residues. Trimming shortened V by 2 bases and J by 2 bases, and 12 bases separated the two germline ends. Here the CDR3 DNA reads TGTGCCAGCAGTTACGTCCAAACGGGGAACTATGGCTACACCTTC. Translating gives CASSYVQTGNYGYTF.

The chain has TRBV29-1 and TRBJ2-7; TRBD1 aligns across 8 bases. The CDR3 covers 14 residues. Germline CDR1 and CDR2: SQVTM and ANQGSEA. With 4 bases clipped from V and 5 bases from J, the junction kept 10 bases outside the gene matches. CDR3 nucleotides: TGCAGCGTTGCTGACCGGGACAGGCCCAACGAGCAGTACTTC. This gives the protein CSVADRDRPNEQYF.

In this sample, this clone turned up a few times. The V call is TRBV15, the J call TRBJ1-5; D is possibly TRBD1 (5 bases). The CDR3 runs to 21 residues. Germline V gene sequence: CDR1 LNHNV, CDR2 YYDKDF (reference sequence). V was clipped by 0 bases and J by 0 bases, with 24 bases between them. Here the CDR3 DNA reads TGTGCCACCAGCAGAGACGGCTCCCCCTGGGGGGACGTAGATAGCAATCAGCCCCAGCATTTT. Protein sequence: CATSRDGSPWGDVDSNQPQHF.

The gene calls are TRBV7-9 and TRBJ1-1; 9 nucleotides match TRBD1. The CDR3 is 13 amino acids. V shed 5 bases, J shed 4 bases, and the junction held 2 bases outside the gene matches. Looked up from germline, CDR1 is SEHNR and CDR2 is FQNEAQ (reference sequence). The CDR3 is CASSETGGTEAFF. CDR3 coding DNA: TGTGCCAGCAGCGAGACAGGGGGCACTGAAGCTTTCTTT.

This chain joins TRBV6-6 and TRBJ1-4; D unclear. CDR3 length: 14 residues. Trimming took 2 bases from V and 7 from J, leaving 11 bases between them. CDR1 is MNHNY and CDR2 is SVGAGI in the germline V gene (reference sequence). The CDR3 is CASSYNTGVEKLFF. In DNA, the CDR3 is TGTGCCAGCAGTTACAATACCGGGGTTGAAAAACTGTTTTTT.

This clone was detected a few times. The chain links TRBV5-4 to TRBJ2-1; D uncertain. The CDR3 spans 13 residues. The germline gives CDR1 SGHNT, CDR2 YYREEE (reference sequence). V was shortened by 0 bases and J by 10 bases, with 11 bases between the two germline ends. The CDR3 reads CASSLVEVEEQFF. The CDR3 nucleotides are TGTGCCAGCAGCTTGGTTGAGGTGGAGGAGCAGTTCTTC.

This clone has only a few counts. The CDR3 nucleotides are TGTGCCAGCTACCTCGACAGGGTCGGCACTGAAGCTTTCTTT. This gives the protein CASYLDRVGTEAFF. The gene calls are TRBV18 and TRBJ1-1; TRBD1 matches 7 bases. The germline V gene encodes CDR1 KGHSH and CDR2 LQKENI. This CDR3 region has 14 residues. Trimming cost V 7 bases and J 4 bases; bases outside gene matches: 9.

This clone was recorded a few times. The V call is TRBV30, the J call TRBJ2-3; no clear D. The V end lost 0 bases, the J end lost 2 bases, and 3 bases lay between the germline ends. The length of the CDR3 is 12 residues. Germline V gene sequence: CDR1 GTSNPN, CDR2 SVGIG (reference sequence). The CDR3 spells CAWSVNTDTQYF. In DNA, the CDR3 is TGTGCCTGGAGTGTTAACACAGATACGCAGTATTTT.

CDR3 sequence: CASSLGTAGNTIYF. In DNA form, the CDR3 reads TGCGCCAGCAGCTTGGGGACAGCCGGAAACACCATATATTTT. This rearrangement joins TRBV5-1 to TRBJ1-3; tentatively, D is TRBD1 (6 bases). V lost 0 bases to trimming and J lost 4 bases, with 8 bases between them. Germline assignment: CDR1 SGHRS and CDR2 YFSETQ. This CDR3 contains 14 residues.

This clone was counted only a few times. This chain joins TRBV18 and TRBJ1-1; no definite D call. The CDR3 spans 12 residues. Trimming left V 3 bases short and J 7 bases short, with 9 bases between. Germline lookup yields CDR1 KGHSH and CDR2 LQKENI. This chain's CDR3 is CASSPNRDEAFF. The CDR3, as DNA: TGTGCCAGCTCACCGAACCGAGATGAAGCTTTCTTT.

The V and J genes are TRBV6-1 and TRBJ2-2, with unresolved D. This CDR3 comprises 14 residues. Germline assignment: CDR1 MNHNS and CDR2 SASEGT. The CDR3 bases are TGTGCATCTGTATCGTCAGGCAACACCGGGGAGCTGTTTTTT. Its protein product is CASVSSGNTGELFF.

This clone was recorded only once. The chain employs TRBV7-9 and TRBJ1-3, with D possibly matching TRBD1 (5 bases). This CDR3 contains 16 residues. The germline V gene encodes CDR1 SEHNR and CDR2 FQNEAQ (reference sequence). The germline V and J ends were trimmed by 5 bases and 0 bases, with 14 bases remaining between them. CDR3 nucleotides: TGTGCCAGCAGCCCCGGGCTCAGGGTCTCTGGAAACACCATATATTTT. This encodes CASSPGLRVSGNTIYF. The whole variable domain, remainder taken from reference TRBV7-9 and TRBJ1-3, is DTGVSQNPRHKITKRGQNVTFRCDPISEHNRLYWYRQTLGQGPEFLTYFQNEAQLEKSRLLSDRFSAERPKGSFSTLEIQRTEQGDSAMYLCASSPGLRVSGNTIYFGEGSWLTVV.

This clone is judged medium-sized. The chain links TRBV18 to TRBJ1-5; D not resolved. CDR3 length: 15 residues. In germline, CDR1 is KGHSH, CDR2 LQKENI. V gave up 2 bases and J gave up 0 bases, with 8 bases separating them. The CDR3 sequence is CASSPEVLSNQPQHF. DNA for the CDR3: TGTGCCAGCTCACCAGAGGTCCTTAGCAATCAGCCCCAGCATTTT.

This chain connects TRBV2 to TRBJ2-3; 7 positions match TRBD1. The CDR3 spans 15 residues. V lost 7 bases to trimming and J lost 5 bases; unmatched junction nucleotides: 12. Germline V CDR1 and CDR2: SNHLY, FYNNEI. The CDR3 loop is CASTRDSGLGDTQYF. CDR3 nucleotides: TGTGCCAGCACCCGGGACAGTGGGCTTGGAGATACGCAGTATTTT. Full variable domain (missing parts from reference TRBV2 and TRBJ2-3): EPEVTQTPSHQVTQMGQEVILRCVPISNHLYFYWYRQILGQKVEFLVSFYNNEISEKSEIFDDQFSVERPDGSNFTLKIRSTKLEDSAMYFCASTRDSGLGDTQYFGPGTRLTVL.